This TCR beta chain was captured by sequencing in a study of shared clonotypes between healthy human individuals. Study-level background: A couple of women and three men aged 18 to 49 made up the donors. Points from the study as a whole: Sequencing depth was a factor that was expected to affect clonotype sharing among donors.

V was clipped by 4 bases and J by 1 base, with 11 bases between them. Germline loops: CDR1 SGHTA, CDR2 FQGNSA. The CDR3 has 15 amino acids. Donors comprised healthy HIV-negative adults lacking recent acute infections or vaccinations. Only Caucasian adults living in Nashville, Tennessee served as donors. This clone was seen a single time. No antigen is known for it. Sequencing used immunoSEQ multiplex PCR; TCRdb keeps in-frame clones, though not all of them. This repertoire shows 850,000 to 1,200,000 clones, approximately 72% found once; its top ten account for roughly 1.4%. This TCR was sampled from a young man in good health. This chain joins TRBV7-2 and TRBJ1-5, with D perhaps TRBD1 (6 bases). Sequencing was carried out using memory CD4+ T cells sorted from blood. Subset reported: CD45RA-negative fraction. The CDR3 DNA follows: TGTGCCAGCAGCTCGCAGGGGCTCAGCAATCAGCCCCAGCATTTT. This encodes CASSSQGLSNQPQHF.